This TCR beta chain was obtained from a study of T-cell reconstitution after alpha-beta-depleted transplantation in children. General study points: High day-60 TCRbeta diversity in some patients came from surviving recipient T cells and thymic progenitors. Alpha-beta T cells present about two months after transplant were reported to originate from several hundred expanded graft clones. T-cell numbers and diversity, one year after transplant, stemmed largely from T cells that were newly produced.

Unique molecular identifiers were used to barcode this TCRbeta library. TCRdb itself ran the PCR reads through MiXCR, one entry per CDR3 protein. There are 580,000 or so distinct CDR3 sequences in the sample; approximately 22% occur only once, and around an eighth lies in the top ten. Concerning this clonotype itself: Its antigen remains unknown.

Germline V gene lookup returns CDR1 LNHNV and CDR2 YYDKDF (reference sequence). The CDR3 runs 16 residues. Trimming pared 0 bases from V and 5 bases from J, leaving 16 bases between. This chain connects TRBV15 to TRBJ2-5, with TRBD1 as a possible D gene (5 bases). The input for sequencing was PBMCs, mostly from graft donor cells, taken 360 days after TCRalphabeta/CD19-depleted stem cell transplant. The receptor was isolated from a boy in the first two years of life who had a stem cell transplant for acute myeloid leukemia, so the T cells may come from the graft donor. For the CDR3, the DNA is TGTGCCACCAGCAGAGATTCACACAGGTTCGTGGAGACCCAGTACTTC. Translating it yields CATSRDSHRFVETQYF.